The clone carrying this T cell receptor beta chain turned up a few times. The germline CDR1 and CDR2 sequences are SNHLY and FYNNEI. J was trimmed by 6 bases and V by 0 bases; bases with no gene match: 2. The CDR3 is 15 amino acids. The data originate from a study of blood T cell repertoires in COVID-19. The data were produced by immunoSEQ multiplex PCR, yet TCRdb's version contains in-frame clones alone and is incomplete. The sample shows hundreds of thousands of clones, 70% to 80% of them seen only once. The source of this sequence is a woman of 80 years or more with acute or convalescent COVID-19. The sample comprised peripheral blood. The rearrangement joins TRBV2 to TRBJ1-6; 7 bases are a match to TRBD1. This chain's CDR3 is CASSEAGQPNSPLHF. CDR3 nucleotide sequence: TGTGCCAGCAGTGAAGCGGGACAGCCTAATTCACCCCTCCACTTT.